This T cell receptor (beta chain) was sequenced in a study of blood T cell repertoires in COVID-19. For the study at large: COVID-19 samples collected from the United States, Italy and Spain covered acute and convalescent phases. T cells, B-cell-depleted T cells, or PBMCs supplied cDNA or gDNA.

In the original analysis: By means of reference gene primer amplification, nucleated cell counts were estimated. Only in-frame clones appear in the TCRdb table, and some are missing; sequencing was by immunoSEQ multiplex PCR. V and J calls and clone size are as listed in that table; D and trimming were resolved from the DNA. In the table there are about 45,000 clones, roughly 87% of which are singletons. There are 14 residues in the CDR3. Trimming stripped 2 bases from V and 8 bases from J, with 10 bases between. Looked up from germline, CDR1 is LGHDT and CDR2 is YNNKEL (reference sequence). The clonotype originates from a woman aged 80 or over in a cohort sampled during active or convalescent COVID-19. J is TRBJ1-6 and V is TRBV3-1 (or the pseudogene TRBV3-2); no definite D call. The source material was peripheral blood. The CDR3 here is CASSQLGSDSPLHF. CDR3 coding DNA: TGTGCCAGCAGCCAACTAGGGAGTGATTCACCCCTCCACTTT.